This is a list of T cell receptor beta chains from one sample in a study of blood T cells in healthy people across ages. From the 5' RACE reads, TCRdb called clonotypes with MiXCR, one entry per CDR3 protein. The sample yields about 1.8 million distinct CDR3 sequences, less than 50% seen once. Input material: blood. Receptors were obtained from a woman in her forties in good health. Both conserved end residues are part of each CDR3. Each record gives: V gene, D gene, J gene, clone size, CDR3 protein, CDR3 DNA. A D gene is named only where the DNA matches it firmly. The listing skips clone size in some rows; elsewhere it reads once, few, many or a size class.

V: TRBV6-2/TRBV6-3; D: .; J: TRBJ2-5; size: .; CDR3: CASRSTGPLKETQYF; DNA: TGTGCCAGCAGATCAACAGGACCCTTAAAAGAGACCCAGTACTTC
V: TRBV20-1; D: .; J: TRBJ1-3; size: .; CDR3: CSARARTLGSGNTIYF; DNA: TGCAGTGCTAGAGCCAGGACATTAGGGTCTGGAAACACCATATATTTT
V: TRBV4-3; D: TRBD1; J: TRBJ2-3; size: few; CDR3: CASSQDRDGGDTQYF; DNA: TGCGCCAGCAGCCAGGACAGGGACGGAGGGGATACGCAGTATTTT
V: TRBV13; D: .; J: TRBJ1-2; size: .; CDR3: CASSLAGVGQGYTF; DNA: TGTGCCAGCAGCTTAGCAGGGGTGGGACAAGGCTACACCTTC
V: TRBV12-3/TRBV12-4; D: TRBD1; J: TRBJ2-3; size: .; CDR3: CASSLYRGHTDTQYF; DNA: TGTGCCAGCAGTCTGTACAGGGGCCACACAGATACGCAGTATTTT
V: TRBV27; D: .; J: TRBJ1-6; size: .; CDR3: CASRRGNNSPLHF; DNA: TGTGCCAGCCGGCGAGGAAACAATTCACCCCTCCACTTT
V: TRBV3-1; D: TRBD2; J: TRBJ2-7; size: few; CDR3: CASSALAVGRDEQYF; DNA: TGTGCCAGCAGCGCACTAGCGGTGGGAAGGGACGAGCAGTACTTC
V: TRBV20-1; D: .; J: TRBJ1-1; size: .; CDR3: CSARDPGQIGTEAFF; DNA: TGCAGTGCTAGAGATCCGGGACAAATAGGAACTGAAGCTTTCTTT
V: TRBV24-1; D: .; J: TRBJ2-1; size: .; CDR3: CATRSRDGSYNEQFF; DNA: TGTGCCACCAGGAGTCGGGACGGCTCCTACAATGAGCAGTTCTTC
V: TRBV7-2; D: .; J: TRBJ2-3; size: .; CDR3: CASSPQSNTDTQYF; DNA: TGTGCCAGCAGCCCCCAGTCCAACACAGATACGCAGTATTTT
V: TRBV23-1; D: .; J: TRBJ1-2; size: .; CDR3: CASSQSTPQAANYGYTF; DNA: TGCGCCAGCAGTCAGTCAACTCCACAGGCAGCTAACTATGGCTACACCTTC
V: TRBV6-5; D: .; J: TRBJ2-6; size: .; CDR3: CASSYFGRPTSGANVLTF; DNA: TGTGCCAGCAGTTACTTCGGACGTCCGACCTCTGGGGCCAACGTCCTGACTTTC
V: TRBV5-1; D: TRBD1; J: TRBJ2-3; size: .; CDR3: CASSSGQGDFADTQYF; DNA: TGCGCCAGCAGCTCGGGACAGGGCGATTTCGCAGATACGCAGTATTTT
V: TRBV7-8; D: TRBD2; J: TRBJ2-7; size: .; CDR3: CASSLSGLAGEGPYEQYF; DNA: TGTGCCAGCAGCTTATCTGGACTAGCGGGGGAGGGGCCTTACGAGCAGTACTTC
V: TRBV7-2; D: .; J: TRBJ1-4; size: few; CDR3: CASSPQGRTNEKLFF; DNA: TGTGCCAGCAGCCCTCAGGGGCGCACTAATGAAAAACTGTTTTTT
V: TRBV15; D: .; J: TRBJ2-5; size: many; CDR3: CATSRDRAQETQYF; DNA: TGTGCCACCAGCAGAGACAGAGCCCAAGAGACCCAGTACTTC
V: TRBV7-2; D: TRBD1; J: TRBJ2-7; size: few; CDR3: CASSDGSGGYEQYF; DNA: TGTGCCAGCAGCGACGGATCAGGGGGCTACGAGCAGTACTTC
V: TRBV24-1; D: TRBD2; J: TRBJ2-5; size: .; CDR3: CATKPSGRETQYF; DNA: TGTGCCACCAAACCTAGCGGTAGGGAGACCCAGTACTTC
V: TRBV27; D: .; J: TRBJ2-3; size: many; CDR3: CASSWGSDTQYF; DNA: TGTGCCAGCAGTTGGGGGTCAGATACGCAGTATTTT
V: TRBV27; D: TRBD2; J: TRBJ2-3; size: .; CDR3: CASSATSIAGRSTDTQYF; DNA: TGTGCCAGCAGTGCCACCTCCATAGCGGGAAGGAGCACAGATACGCAGTATTTT
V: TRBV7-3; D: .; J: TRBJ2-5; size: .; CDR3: CASSCSGQVKWTQYF; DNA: TGTGCCAGCAGCTGCTCCGGGCAGGTCAAATGGACCCAGTACTTC
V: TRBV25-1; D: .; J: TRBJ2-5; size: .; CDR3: CASSDPGRGLETQYF; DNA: TGTGCCAGCAGTGACCCCGGGAGGGGGCTGGAGACCCAGTACTTC
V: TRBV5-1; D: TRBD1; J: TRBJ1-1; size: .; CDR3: CASSSPGQGGEAFF; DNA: TGCGCCAGCAGCAGCCCGGGACAGGGGGGTGAAGCTTTCTTT
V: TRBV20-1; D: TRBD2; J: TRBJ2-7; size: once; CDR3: CSAVSGGLREQYF; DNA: TGCAGTGCTGTTAGCGGGGGGCTTAGAGAGCAGTACTTC
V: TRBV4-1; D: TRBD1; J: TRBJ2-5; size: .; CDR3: CASSQTGVWETQYF; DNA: TGCGCCAGCAGCCAAACAGGGGTGTGGGAGACCCAGTACTTC
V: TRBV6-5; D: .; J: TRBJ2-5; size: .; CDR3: CASRERRVQETQYF; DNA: TGTGCCAGCAGGGAGAGACGAGTCCAAGAGACCCAGTACTTC
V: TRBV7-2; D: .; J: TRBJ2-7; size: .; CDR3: CAGGLDSSYEQYF; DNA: TGTGCCGGGGGATTAGACAGCTCCTACGAGCAGTACTTC
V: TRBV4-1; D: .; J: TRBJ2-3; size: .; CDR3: CASSQDLRPNKQSTDTQYF; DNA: TGCGCCAGCAGCCAAGATCTCCGACCGAACAAACAAAGCACAGATACGCAGTATTTT
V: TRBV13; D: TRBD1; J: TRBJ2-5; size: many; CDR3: CASSSGTGIEETQYF; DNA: TGTGCCAGCAGCTCTGGGACAGGGATCGAAGAGACCCAGTACTTC
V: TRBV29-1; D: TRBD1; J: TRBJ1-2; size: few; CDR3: CSVEGQGTVHYGYTF; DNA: TGCAGCGTTGAAGGACAGGGTACGGTTCACTATGGCTACACCTTC
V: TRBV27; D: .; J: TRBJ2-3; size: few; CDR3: CASSFLHTQYF; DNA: TGTGCCAGCAGTTTCCTACATACGCAGTATTTT
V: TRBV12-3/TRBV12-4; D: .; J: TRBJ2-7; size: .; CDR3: CASSLTVVGAGYEQYF; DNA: TGTGCCAGCAGTTTAACGGTGGTAGGGGCTGGCTACGAGCAGTACTTC
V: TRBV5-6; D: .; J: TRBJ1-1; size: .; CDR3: CASSLVGTGWTNTEAFF; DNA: TGTGCCAGCAGCTTGGTGGGCACAGGGTGGACGAACACTGAAGCTTTCTTT
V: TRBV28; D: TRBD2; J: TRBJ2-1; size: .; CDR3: CASSPSGIGYEQFF; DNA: TGTGCCAGCAGCCCTAGCGGAATAGGATATGAGCAGTTCTTC
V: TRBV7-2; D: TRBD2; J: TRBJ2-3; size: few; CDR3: CASSPIAGGTSTDTQYF; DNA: TGTGCCAGCAGTCCGATAGCGGGGGGGACTAGCACAGATACGCAGTATTTT
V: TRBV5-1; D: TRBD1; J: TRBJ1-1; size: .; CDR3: CASRAAGGTVNTEAFF; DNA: TGCGCCAGCAGGGCCGCAGGGGGCACGGTGAACACGGAAGCTTTCTTT
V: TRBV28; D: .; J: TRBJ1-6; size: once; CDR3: CASRLDGGPANSPLHF; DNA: TGTGCCAGCAGACTAGATGGAGGGCCCGCTAATTCACCCCTCCACTTT
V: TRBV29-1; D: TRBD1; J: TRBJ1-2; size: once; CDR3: CSVLPRDRAYGYTF; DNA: TGCAGCGTCTTGCCTCGGGACAGGGCCTATGGCTACACCTTC
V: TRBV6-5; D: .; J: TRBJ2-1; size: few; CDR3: CASSPARGADEQFF; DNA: TGTGCCAGCAGCCCCGCCCGGGGGGCAGATGAGCAGTTCTTC
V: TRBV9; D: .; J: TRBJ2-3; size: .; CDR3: CASSVAQGVSTDTQYF; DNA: TGTGCCAGCAGCGTAGCACAGGGCGTCAGCACTGATACGCAGTATTTT